The subject of this entry is one TCR beta chain. Participants classified as exposed had met a COVID-19 case within 2 weeks before study entry. Authors' processing steps: Nucleated cell counts were estimated from reference gene primer amplification. TCRdb's copy holds only in-frame clones and misses some; the assay was immunoSEQ multiplex PCR. The V and J calls and clone size come from that table; D and trimming were worked out from the DNA. Among more than 250,000 clones listed, approximately 80% were seen once. This sample stems from a study of blood T cell repertoires in COVID-19. This CDR3 comprises 14 residues. V dropped 6 bases and J dropped 4; count of bases not matched to a gene: 4. CDR1 and CDR2 (germline): LNHDA, SQIVND (reference sequence).

The receptor's source is a man aged 40-49 years who had been exposed to COVID-19. V usage is TRBV19 and J usage is TRBJ1-1, with 11 bases fitting TRBD1. Sequenced: PBMCs or T cells enriched from blood (not recorded which). The CDR3 is CASRTGTGGTEAFF. In DNA form, the CDR3 reads TGTGCCAGTAGAACCGGGACAGGGGGCACTGAAGCTTTCTTT.